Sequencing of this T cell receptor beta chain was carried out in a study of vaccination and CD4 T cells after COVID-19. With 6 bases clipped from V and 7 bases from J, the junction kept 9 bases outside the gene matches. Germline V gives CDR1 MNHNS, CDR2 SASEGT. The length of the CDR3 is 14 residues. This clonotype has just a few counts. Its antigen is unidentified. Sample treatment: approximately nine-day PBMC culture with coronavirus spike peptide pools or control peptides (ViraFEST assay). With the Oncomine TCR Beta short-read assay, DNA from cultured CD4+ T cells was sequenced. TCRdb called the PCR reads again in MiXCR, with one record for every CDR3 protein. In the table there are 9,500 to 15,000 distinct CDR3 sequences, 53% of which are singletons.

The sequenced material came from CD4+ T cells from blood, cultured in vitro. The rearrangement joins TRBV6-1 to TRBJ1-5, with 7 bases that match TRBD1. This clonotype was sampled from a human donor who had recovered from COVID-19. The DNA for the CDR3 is TGTGCCAGCAGCCCCAACAGGGGTGGGCAGCCCCAGCATTTT. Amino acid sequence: CASSPNRGGQPQHF.